The 19 T cell receptor beta chains listed next were all sequenced from one sample in a study of Ad26.COV2.S vaccination and SARS-CoV-2 variants. Stated treatment: around 19 received Ad26.COV2.S at low or high dose, single or two shots; about 5 received placebo; per-sample allocation not given. Sampling was done on day 63 after the first vaccine or placebo injection. Method: immunoSEQ multiplex PCR; TCRdb's copy keeps in-frame clones and lacks some. Altogether around 300,000 clones are present, roughly 90% being singletons, with the ten largest covering around 5%. This material consisted of peripheral blood, taken in a trial of Ad26.COV2.S vaccine versus placebo. These receptor sequences come from a person between 18 and 65 years old who received the Ad26.COV2.S COVID-19 vaccine or a placebo.

This clone appeared a few times. CDR3 in amino acids: CATSRGTGSSYEQYF. The CDR3, as DNA: TGTGCCACCAGCAGAGGGACAGGGAGCTCCTACGAGCAGTACTTC. The gene calls are TRBV15 and TRBJ2-7; 8 bases map to TRBD1. Germline CDR1 and CDR2: LNHNV and YYDKDF (reference sequence). The CDR3 loop spans 15 amino acids. V dropped 1 base and J dropped 0; count of bases not matched to a gene: 2.

In regard to this clone: This sample also contains other DNA sequences that code for the same CDR3. This rearrangement joins TRBV5-4 to TRBJ1-1; no clear D. V was shortened by 0 bases and J by 2 bases, with 5 bases between the two germline ends. Germline assignment: CDR1 SGHNT and CDR2 YYREEE (reference sequence). The CDR3 runs 13 residues. CDR3 protein: CASSLDRNTEAFF. CDR3 bases: TGTGCCAGCAGCTTGGACCGAAACACTGAAGCTTTCTTT.

The chain is built from TRBV4-1 and TRBJ2-7, with TRBD1 matching 7 bases. J gave up 2 bases and V 1 base, and 5 bases lay outside the gene matches. The CDR3 has 15 amino acids. The germline CDR1 and CDR2 sequences are MGHRA and YSYEKL. CDR3 loop: CASSQGQGWTYEQYF. The CDR3 DNA reads TGCGCCAGCAGCCAAGGACAGGGTTGGACCTACGAGCAGTACTTC.

V gene TRBV10-3 combines with J gene TRBJ1-2; D is unresolved. Germline V gene sequence: CDR1 ENHRY, CDR2 SYGVKD. V lost 2 bases, J lost 4 bases, and 11 bases lay in between. The CDR3 is made up of 14 amino acids. The CDR3 coding sequence is TGTGCCATCAGTGAGGAGGTACAAGTCTATGGCTACACCTTC. It encodes CAISEEVQVYGYTF.

This clone showed up just a few times. V usage is TRBV5-1 and J usage is TRBJ1-6; D is undetermined. V lost 0 bases, J lost 6 bases, and 13 bases lay in between. The CDR3 extends over 16 amino acids. CDR1 SGHRS and CDR2 YFSETQ come from the germline V gene. CDR3 nucleotide sequence: TGCGCCAGCAGCTTGGCTCCCCTCCGGGTTAATTCACCCCTCCACTTT. Its translation is CASSLAPLRVNSPLHF. The full variable domain, completed using reference TRBV5-1 and TRBJ1-6, is KAGVTQTPRYLIKTRGQQVTLSCSPISGHRSVSWYQQTPGQGLQFLFEYFSETQRNKGNFPGRFSGRQFSNSRSEMNVSTLELGDSALYLCASSLAPLRVNSPLHFGNGTRLTVT.

The genes are TRBV7-6 and TRBJ2-1; the D call may be TRBD1 or TRBD2 (6 bases each). The CDR3 runs to 16 residues. The germline V gene encodes CDR1 SGHVS and CDR2 FNYEAQ. The germline V and J ends were trimmed by 5 bases and 2 bases, with 16 bases remaining between them. This CDR3 reads CASSPYGGPAYNEQFF. CDR3 nucleotide sequence: TGTGCCAGCAGCCCTTATGGGGGGCCGGCCTACAATGAGCAGTTCTTC.

The chain has TRBV5-1 and TRBJ2-3; 9 bases line up with TRBD1. CDR3 length equals 15 residues. After removal of 0 bases from V and 5 bases from J, the junction contained 4 bases not matched to a gene. Germline V gene lookup returns CDR1 SGHRS and CDR2 YFSETQ. The CDR3 nucleotides read TGCGCCAGCAGCTTGGGACAGGGGGAGGGAGATACGCAGTATTTT. Its protein product is CASSLGQGEGDTQYF.

The V gene is TRBV5-8, the J gene TRBJ1-5; D not resolved. The V and J ends lost 2 bases and 3 bases respectively, with 12 bases between them. CDR3 length equals 15 residues. Germline assignment: CDR1 SGHTS and CDR2 YDEGEE. CDR3 amino acids: CASSLGSSPNQPQHF. DNA for the CDR3: TGTGCCAGCAGCTTAGGTTCGTCACCCAATCAGCCCCAGCATTTT.

The chain is built from TRBV5-6 and TRBJ2-1, with 8 positions matching TRBD2. The V and J ends lost 7 bases and 4 bases, in that order; junction bases with no gene match: 10. Per the germline V gene, CDR1 is SGHDT and CDR2 is YYEEEE. The CDR3 is 15 residues long. The CDR3 region is CASARRRGAYNEQFF. The CDR3 nucleotides read TGTGCCAGCGCTCGTCGGCGGGGGGCTTACAATGAGCAGTTCTTC.

This chain connects TRBV18 to TRBJ2-5; weak D call: TRBD1 (6 bases). Trimming took off 4 bases at V and 5 bases at J, with 17 bases between the two ends. Germline V gives CDR1 KGHSH, CDR2 LQKENI. The CDR3 has 15 amino acids. CDR3 loop: CASSRVTGNLETQYF. The CDR3 DNA is TGTGCCAGCTCACGGGTAACAGGGAACTTGGAGACCCAGTACTTC.

The gene calls are TRBV7-8 and TRBJ2-7, with TRBD1 identical over 8 bases. The CDR3 totals 14 residues. Trimming cost V 4 bases and J 2 bases; bases outside gene matches: 4. Germline CDR1 and CDR2: SGHVS and FQNEAQ. CDR3: CASSSGTGAYEQYF. The DNA for the CDR3 is TGTGCCAGCAGCTCGGGGACAGGAGCCTACGAGCAGTACTTC.

This clone was seen only once. The V gene is TRBV6-1, the J gene TRBJ1-4; perhaps TRBD1 as D (6 bases). Trimming shortened V by 3 bases and J by 0 bases, and 8 bases separated the two germline ends. The CDR3 is 15 residues long. Germline assignment: CDR1 MNHNS and CDR2 SASEGT. The CDR3 bases are TGTGCCAGCAGTGACAGGGGAGCAACTAATGAAAAACTGTTTTTT. Residues: CASSDRGATNEKLFF.

This clone was seen a few times. This rearrangement joins TRBV19 to TRBJ1-1; D gene uncertain. Trimming shortened V by 3 bases and J by 5 bases, and 10 bases separated the two germline ends. Germline assignment: CDR1 LNHDA and CDR2 SQIVND (reference sequence). The CDR3 consists of 13 residues. The CDR3, as DNA: TGTGCCAGTAGTATGATCAGTTTGACTGAAGCTTTCTTT. Its translation is CASSMISLTEAFF.

The V and J genes are TRBV7-8 and TRBJ2-1; D is undetermined. Germline V gene sequence: CDR1 SGHVS, CDR2 FQNEAQ. The CDR3 has 16 residues. The V end was cut by 4 bases, the J end by 0 bases, with 13 bases between. CDR3 loop: CASSSTTIRSYNEQFF. For the CDR3, the DNA is TGTGCCAGCAGCTCTACTACCATCCGCTCCTACAATGAGCAGTTCTTC.

In DNA, the CDR3 is TGTGCCAGCAGCCAAGGTCCTGGGGTGATGAGCAATCAGCCCCAGCATTTT. Amino acid sequence: CASSQGPGVMSNQPQHF. This sequence joins TRBV4-2 and TRBJ1-5; D is unclear. The germline V gene has CDR1 LGHNA and CDR2 YNFKEQ. With 1 base removed from V and 1 base from J, the gap between germline ends came to 14 bases. The CDR3 has 17 residues.

This sequence joins TRBV6-5 and TRBJ2-3, with 7 bases that match TRBD1. CDR1 is MNHEY and CDR2 is SVGAGI in the germline V gene. The CDR3 is 14 amino acids. V lost 8 bases, J lost 1 base, and 6 bases stayed unmatched. The CDR3 is CASCRGQRTDTQYF. CDR3 DNA sequence: TGTGCCAGCTGCCGGGGACAGCGCACAGATACGCAGTATTTT.

The gene calls are TRBV6-6 and TRBJ1-2, with 12 bases fitting TRBD1. With 5 bases clipped from V and 7 bases from J, the junction kept 17 bases outside the gene matches. The CDR3 runs to 18 residues. The V gene's germline CDR1 is MNHNY and CDR2 SVGAGI (reference sequence). The chain's CDR3 is CASSRRAGTGGALSGYTF. DNA of the CDR3: TGTGCCAGCAGTCGCCGGGCCGGGACAGGGGGCGCGTTGAGTGGCTACACCTTC.

V gene TRBV9 combines with J gene TRBJ2-3; 11 nucleotides align to TRBD2. The CDR3 totals 17 residues. V was clipped by 4 bases and J by 4 bases; unmatched bases: 11. The germline V gene encodes CDR1 SGDLS and CDR2 YYNGEE. CDR3 region: CASSPPPSGGFADTQYF. Here the CDR3 DNA reads TGTGCCAGCAGCCCGCCCCCTAGCGGGGGGTTCGCAGATACGCAGTATTTT.

This chain joins TRBV6-1 and TRBJ1-4; D may be TRBD1 (6 bases). With 3 bases removed from V and 8 bases from J, the gap between germline ends came to 10 bases. CDR3 length equals 13 residues. Germline assignment: CDR1 MNHNS and CDR2 SASEGT. The CDR3 sequence is CASSDRGGEKLFF. The CDR3 coding sequence is TGTGCCAGCAGTGACAGGGGTGGCGAAAAACTGTTTTTT.